What follows describes a single TCR beta chain. V shed 2 bases and J shed 3 bases, with 14 bases lying between them. Germline V gene data show CDR1 as MNHEY and CDR2 as SMNVEV (reference sequence). The CDR3 consists of 15 residues. TCRdb's copy holds only in-frame clones and misses some; the assay was immunoSEQ multiplex PCR. The table includes under 15,000 clones, around 80% detected once. This entry is derived from a study of PD-1 blockade in mismatch repair-deficient tumors. Sample: PBMCs, taken around 15 weeks after starting pembrolizumab. The chain joins TRBV27 to TRBJ2-7; D might be TRBD2 (5 bases). This sequence originates from an adult with mismatch repair-deficient cancer. The CDR3 loop is CASSLVGEYLYEQYF. The CDR3 region has the DNA TGTGCCAGCAGTTTAGTCGGGGAGTATCTCTACGAGCAGTACTTC.